A single sample is the source of the 4 T cell receptor beta chains below, sequenced in a study of blood T cell repertoires in COVID-19. TCRdb's table, derived via immunoSEQ multiplex PCR, lists solely in-frame clones and lacks some. The table has fewer than 150,000 clones, about 91% seen once. Sequencing was done on a sample of peripheral blood. These receptors came from a woman in her fifties or sixties with active or convalescent COVID-19.

The chain recombines TRBV27 with TRBJ2-3; TRBD2 is a possible D gene (5 bases). The CDR3 runs to 13 residues. Germline-derived CDR1 and CDR2 are MNHEY and SMNVEV (reference sequence). V was trimmed by 5 bases and J by 4 bases, leaving 10 bases between them. The CDR3, as DNA: TGTGCCAGCAGTATACTCGGGGCAGATACGCAGTATTTT. It yields the protein CASSILGADTQYF.

V gene TRBV21-1 combines with J gene TRBJ2-1; the table's D call, TRBD2, has no DNA check behind it. TRBV21-1 is annotated as a pseudogene. The CDR3 runs to 15 residues. The CDR3, as DNA: TGTGCCAGCCGGACTAGCGGGAGTATCTACAATGAGCAGTTCTTC. Translation gives CASRTSGSIYNEQFF.

The chain couples TRBV18 to TRBJ2-1; possible D gene TRBD1, 5 bases. Germline assignment: CDR1 KGHSH and CDR2 LQKENI. The CDR3 has 19 residues. The V end was cut by 4 bases, the J end by 2 bases, with 24 bases between. CDR3: CASSLTREGGRSTYNEQFF. The CDR3 region has the DNA TGTGCCAGCTCACTCACCAGGGAAGGTGGAAGGAGCACCTACAATGAGCAGTTCTTC.

This chain joins TRBV9 and TRBJ2-7; 12 bases map to TRBD2. The CDR3 is made up of 15 amino acids. Germline CDR1 and CDR2: SGDLS and YYNGEE. J gave up 4 bases and V 4 bases, and 6 bases lay outside the gene matches. The CDR3 nucleotides are TGTGCCAGCAGCCCAACTAGCGGGAGGAAATACGAGCAGTACTTC. This encodes CASSPTSGRKYEQYF.